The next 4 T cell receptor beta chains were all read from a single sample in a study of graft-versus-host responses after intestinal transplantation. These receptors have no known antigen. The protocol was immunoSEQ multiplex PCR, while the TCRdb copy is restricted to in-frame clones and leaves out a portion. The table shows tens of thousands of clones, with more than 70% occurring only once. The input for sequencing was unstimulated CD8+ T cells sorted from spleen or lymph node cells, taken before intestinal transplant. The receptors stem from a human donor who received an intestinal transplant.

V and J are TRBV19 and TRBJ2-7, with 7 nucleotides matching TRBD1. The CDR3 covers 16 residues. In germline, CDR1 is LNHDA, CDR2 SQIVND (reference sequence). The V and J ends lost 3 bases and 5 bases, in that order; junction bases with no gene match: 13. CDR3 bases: TGTGCCAGTAGTATCAATCGACAGGGATGGTTGCACGAGCAGTACTTC. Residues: CASSINRQGWLHEQYF.

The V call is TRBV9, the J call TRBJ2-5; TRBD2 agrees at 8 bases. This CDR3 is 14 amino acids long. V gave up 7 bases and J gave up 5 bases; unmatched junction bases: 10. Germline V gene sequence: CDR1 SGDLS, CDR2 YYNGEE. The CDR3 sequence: CASGGGLVGETQYF. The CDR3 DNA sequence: TGTGCCAGCGGCGGGGGACTAGTGGGCGAGACCCAGTACTTC.

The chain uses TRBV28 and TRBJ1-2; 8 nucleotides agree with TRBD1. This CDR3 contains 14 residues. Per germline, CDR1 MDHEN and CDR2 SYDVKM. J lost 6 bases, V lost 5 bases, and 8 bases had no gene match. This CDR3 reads CASSLTRGQDGYTF. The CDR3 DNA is TGTGCCAGCAGTCTTACCAGGGGGCAAGATGGCTACACCTTC.

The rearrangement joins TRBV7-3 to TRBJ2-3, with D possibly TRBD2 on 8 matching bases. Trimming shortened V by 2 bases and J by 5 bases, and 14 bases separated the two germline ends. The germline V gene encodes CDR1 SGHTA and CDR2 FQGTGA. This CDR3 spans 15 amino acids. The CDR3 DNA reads TGTGCCAGCAGCTTATACGGGAGGGGGCAAGATACGCAGTATTTT. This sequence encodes CASSLYGRGQDTQYF.